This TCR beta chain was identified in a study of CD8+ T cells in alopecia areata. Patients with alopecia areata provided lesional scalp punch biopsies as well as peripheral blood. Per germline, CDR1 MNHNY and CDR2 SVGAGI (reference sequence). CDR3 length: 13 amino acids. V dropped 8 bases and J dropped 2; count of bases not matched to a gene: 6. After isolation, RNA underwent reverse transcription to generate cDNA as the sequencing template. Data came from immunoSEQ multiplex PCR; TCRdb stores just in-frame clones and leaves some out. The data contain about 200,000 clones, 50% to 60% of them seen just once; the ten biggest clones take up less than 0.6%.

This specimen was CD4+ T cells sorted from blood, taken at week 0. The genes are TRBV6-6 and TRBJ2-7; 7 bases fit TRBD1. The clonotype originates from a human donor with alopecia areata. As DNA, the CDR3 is TGTGCCAGCCGCAAGGGGACAGCCTACGAGCAGTACTTC. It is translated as CASRKGTAYEQYF.